One TCR beta chain is described in this entry. The target of this receptor is not known. No much larger clonotype is one base removed from it; base qualities were not supplied. TCRbeta CDR3 regions were amplified from genomic DNA by means of the immunoSEQ Assay, a bias-controlled multiplex PCR. The study's own analysis went as follows. The number of nucleated cells in each sample was estimated by amplification of reference gene primers within the assay. To quantify the absolute abundance of each unique TCRbeta CDR3 rearrangement, sequence reads were collapsed and filtered. Productive Simpson clonality was computed per sample as the square root of Simpson's diversity index over productive rearrangements. The table comes from immuneACCESS by way of TCRdb, which keeps in-frame sequences with V and J called. Part of the clones is missing from these tables; in studies checked, under half for an unresolved V gene and the rest for unknown reasons. That table gives V, J and clone size, and the DNA gave D and trimming. This sample lists approximately 250,000 clones; 65% to 90% were detected once. The top ten hold roughly 4.6% of the sample.

The CDR3, cysteine through phenylalanine, is 14 amino acids long. CDR3 DNA only is kept here, 42 bases in frame from base 1. V gives up 1 base and J gives up 4 bases, and the segment between their germline ends measures 11 bases. CDR1 SGHKS and CDR2 YYEKEE are derived from the germline V gene (reference sequence). One collaborating source in Seattle enrolled patients while the patients were actively infected and followed the patients over time throughout the course of disease. Collaborating institutions collected whole blood in K2EDTA tubes following their own protocols. Collaborator samples were shipped for TCRbeta analysis as frozen whole blood, isolated PBMCs, or DNA extracted from either sample type. This record comes from a study of blood T cell repertoires in COVID-19 (TCRdb year 2020). Notes on the research overall: Collaborator samples came from the United States, Italy and Spain and covered acute and convalescent phases of COVID-19. The material from the prospective study consisted of cDNA or gDNA derived from T cells, B-cell-depleted T cells, or PBMCs. Subjects who had been exposed to COVID-19, were actively infected with it, or had recovered from it provided the deeply sampled blood TCRbeta repertoires that made up the dataset. The repertoires were released in a freely available public database intended as a resource for research on the immune response to SARS-CoV-2. The samples were drawn from the first 160 participants of the ongoing ImmuneRACE study and from 950 to 1,500 subjects provided by 6 global collaborators. The sample metadata nearly always contained a de-identified subject ID, COVID-19 status, age in years and sex. Where HLA class I and class II types were available, the types were taken from metadata supplied by the sample provider, not from assay-based typing.

Broad study findings and their caveats: The amount of clinical and demographic metadata varied by source and participant and was provided uncurated.

The chain is made from TRBV5-5 and TRBJ1-2; the D segment could be TRBD1, given 5 matching bases. The sequence came from a man aged 50 to 60 with COVID-19, enrolled during active disease. Input material: peripheral blood. The nucleotide sequence reads as follows: TGTGCCAGCAGCTTGCTCGACAGCACCTATGGCTACACCTTC. The translation is CASSLLDSTYGYTF.